This T cell receptor (beta chain) was sequenced in a study of CD8 T cells in Susac syndrome. The CDR3 has 13 amino acids. Trimming stripped 3 bases from V and 1 base from J, with 7 bases between. Germline CDR1 reads SGHNT; CDR2 reads YYREEE (reference sequence). Purification of the CD8+ and CD4+ T cells relied on negative isolation, and TEMRA cells underwent FACS enrichment. The authors reverse transcribed roughly 0.5 to 1 ug RNA with random hexamers. Amplification of the TCR beta CDR3 was carried out by immunoSEQ multiplex PCR, which spanned a total of 54 Vbeta and 13 Jbeta segments. MiXCR, applied by TCRdb to the immunoSEQ multiplex PCR reads, yields one record per CDR3 protein. The sample comprises about 400,000 distinct CDR3 sequences, 85% to 90% of which are singletons, and 0.09% to 0.15% rests with the top ten.

The sample was CD8+ T cells from PBMCs. The V call is TRBV5-4, the J call TRBJ1-1, with D unresolved. The sequence was collected from a human donor with multiple sclerosis. The CDR3 DNA reads as TGTGCCAGCAGCTCCGCAGAGAACACTGAAGCTTTCTTT. Amino acid sequence: CASSSAENTEAFF.